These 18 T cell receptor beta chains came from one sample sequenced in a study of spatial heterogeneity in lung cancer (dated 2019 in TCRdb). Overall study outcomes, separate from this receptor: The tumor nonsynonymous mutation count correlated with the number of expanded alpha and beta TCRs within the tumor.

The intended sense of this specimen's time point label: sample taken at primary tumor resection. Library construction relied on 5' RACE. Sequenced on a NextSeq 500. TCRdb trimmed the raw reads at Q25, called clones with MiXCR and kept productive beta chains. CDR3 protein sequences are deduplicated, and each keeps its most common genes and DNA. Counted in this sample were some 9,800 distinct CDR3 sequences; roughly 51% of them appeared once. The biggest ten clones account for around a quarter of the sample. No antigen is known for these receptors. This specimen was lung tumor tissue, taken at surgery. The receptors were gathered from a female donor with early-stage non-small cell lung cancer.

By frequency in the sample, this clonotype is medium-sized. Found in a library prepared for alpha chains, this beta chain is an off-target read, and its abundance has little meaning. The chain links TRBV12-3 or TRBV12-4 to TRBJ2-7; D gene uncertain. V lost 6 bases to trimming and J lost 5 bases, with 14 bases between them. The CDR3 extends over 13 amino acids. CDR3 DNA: TGTGCCAGCAGGATATCAGGCAGCCACGAGCAGTACTTC. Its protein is CASRISGSHEQYF.

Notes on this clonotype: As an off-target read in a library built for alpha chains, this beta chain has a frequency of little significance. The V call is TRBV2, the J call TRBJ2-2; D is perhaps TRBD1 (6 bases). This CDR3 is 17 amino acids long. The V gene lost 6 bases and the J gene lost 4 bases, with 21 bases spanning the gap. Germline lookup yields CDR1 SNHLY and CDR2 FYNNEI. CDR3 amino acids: CASRPPGPARGTGELFF. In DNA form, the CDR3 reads TGTGCCAGCAGACCCCCCGGGCCAGCCAGGGGCACCGGGGAGCTGTTTTTT.

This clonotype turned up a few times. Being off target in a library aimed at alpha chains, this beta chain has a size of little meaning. In nucleotides, the CDR3 is TGTGCCAGCAGCTCGGACCTTAGACCCACAGATACGCAGTATTTT. This gives the protein CASSSDLRPTDTQYF. V gene TRBV11-2 combines with J gene TRBJ2-3; no firm D call. The CDR3 runs to 15 residues. The germline V gene encodes CDR1 SGHAT and CDR2 FQNNGV. Trimming left V 4 bases short and J 2 bases short, with 13 bases between.

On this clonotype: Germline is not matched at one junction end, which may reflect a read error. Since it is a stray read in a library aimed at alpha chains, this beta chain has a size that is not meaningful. The CDR3 coding sequence is TGTGCCAGCAGGCACATAGCGGGGGGGCCGGAGACCCAGTGCTTC. Its protein product is CASRHIAGGPETQCF. V is TRBV3-1 and J is TRBJ2-5, with 11 positions matching TRBD2. The CDR3 covers 15 residues. Germline assignment: CDR1 LGHDT and CDR2 YNNKEL (reference sequence).

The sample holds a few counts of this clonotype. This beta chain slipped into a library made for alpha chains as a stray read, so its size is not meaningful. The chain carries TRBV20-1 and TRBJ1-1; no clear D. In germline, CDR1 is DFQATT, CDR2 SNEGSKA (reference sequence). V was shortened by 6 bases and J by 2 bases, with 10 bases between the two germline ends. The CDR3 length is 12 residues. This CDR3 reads CSAPARNTEAFF. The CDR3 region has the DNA TGCAGTGCCCCAGCCCGTAACACTGAAGCTTTCTTT.

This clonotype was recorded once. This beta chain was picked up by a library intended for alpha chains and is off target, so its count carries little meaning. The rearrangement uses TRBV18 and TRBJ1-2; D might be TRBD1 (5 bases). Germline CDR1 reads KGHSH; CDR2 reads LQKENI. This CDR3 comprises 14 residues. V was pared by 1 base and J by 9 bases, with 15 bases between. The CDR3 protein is CASSPRDRRPSYTF. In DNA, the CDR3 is TGTGCCAGCTCACCACGGGACCGAAGACCAAGCTACACCTTC.

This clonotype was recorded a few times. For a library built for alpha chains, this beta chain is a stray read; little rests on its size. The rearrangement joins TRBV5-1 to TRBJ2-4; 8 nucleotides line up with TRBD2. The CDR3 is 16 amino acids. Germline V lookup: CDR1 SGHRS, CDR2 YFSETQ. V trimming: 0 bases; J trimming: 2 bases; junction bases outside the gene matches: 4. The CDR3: CASSLEAGGPKNIQYF. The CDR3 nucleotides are TGCGCCAGCAGCTTGGAGGCGGGGGGACCCAAAAACATTCAGTACTTC.

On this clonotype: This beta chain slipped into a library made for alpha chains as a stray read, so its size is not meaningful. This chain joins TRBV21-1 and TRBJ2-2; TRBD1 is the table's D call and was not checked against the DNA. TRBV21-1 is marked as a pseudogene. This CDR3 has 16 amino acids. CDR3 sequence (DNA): TGTGCCAGCAGCGCGGGGCAGGGGGCGCGCACCGGGGAGCTGTTTTTT. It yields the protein CASSAGQGARTGELFF.

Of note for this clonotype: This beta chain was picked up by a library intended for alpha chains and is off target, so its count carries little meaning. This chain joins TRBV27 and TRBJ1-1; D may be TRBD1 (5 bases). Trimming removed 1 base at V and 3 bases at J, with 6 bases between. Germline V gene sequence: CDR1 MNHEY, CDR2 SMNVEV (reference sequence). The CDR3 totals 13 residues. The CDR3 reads CASSLFRDTEAFF. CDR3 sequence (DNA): TGTGCCAGCAGTTTATTCAGGGACACTGAAGCTTTCTTT.

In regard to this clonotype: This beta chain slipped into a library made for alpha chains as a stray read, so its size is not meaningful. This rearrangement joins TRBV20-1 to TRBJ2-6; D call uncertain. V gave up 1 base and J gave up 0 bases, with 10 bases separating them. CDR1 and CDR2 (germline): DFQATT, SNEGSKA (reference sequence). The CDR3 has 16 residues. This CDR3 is CSARAFSLSGANVLTF. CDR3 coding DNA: TGCAGTGCTAGAGCTTTCAGCCTCTCTGGGGCCAACGTCCTGACTTTC.

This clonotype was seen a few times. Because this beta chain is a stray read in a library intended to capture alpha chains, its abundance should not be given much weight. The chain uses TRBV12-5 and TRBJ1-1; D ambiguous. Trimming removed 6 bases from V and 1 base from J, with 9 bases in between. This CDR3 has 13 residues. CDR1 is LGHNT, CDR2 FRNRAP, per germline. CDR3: CASGPLKNTEAFF. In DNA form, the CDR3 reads TGTGCTAGTGGCCCTTTGAAGAACACTGAAGCTTTCTTT.

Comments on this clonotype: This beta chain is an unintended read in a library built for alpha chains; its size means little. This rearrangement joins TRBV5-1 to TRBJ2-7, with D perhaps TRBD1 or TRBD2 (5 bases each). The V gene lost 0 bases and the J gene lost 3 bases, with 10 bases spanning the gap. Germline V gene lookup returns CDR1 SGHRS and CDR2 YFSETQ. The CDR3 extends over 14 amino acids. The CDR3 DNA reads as TGCGCCAGCAGCTTGGGAGGGGCGATCTACGAGCAGTACTTC. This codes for CASSLGGAIYEQYF.

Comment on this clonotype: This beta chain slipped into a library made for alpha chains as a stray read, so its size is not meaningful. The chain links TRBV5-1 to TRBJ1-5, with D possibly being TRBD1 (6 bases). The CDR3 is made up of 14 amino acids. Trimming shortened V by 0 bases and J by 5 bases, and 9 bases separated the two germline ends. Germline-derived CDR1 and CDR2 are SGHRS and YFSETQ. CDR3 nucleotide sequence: TGCGCCAGCAGCTTGGGGCCAGGGGATCAGCCCCAGCATTTT. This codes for CASSLGPGDQPQHF.

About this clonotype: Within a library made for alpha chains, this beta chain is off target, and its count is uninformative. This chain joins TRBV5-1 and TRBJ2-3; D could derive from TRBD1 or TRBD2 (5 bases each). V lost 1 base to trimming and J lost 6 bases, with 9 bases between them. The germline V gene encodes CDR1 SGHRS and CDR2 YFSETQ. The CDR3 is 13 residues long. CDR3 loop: CASSLRGADTQYF. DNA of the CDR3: TGCGCCAGCAGCTTGCGAGGGGCGGATACGCAGTATTTT.

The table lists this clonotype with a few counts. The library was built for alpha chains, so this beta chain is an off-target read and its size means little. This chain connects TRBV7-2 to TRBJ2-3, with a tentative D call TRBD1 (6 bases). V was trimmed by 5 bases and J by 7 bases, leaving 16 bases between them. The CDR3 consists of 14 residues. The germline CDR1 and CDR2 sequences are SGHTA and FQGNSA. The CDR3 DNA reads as TGTGCCAGCAGCCCCTCCGGACAGCCCCATACGCAGTATTTT. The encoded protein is CASSPSGQPHTQYF.

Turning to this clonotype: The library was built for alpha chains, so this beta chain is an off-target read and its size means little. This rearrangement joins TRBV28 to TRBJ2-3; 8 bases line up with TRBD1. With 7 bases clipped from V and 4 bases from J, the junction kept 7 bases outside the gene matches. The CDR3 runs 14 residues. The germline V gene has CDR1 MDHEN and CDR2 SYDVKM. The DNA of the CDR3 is TGTGCCAGCAAGAGGACAGGGATCGCAGATACGCAGTATTTT. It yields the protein CASKRTGIADTQYF.

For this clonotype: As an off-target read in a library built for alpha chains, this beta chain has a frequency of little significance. The CDR3, as DNA: TGTGCCAGCAGCGTGAACAGCCTCCAGCGCACAGATACGCAGTATTTT. Protein: CASSVNSLQRTDTQYF. This chain joins TRBV9 and TRBJ2-3; D not resolved. Looked up from germline, CDR1 is SGDLS and CDR2 is YYNGEE. There are 16 residues in the CDR3. V lost 2 bases to trimming and J lost 1 base, with 14 bases between them.

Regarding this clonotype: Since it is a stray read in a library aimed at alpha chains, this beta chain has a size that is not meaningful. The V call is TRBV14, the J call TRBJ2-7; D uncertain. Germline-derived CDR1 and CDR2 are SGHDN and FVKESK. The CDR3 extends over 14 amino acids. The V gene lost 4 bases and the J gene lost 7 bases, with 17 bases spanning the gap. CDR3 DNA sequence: TGTGCCAGCAGCCCCATGTGGCGTACCGGGGAGCAGTACTTC. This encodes CASSPMWRTGEQYF.